These T cell receptor beta chains were read from a single sample in a study of shared clonotypes between healthy human individuals. Assay used: immunoSEQ multiplex PCR; TCRdb lists only in-frame clones, some missing. The sample contains some 630,000 clones, about 95% of which appear only once. The sequencing input was naive CD8+ T cells sorted from blood. Every receptor here comes from a woman between 25 and 40 years old in good health. Each CDR3 is given with its conserved first and last residue. D genes are given only for firm matches. The listing skips clone size in some rows; elsewhere it reads once, few, many or a size class.

clone size: NA
V gene: TRBV5-4
D gene: TRBD1
J gene: TRBJ1-1
CDR3 protein: CASSFEDRVVTEAFF
CDR3 DNA: TGTGCCAGCAGCTTCGAGGACAGGGTTGTCACTGAAGCTTTCTTT

clone size: NA
V gene: TRBV15
D gene: NA
J gene: TRBJ2-3
CDR3 protein: CATSREWEGKSTDTQYF
CDR3 DNA: TGTGCCACCAGCAGAGAATGGGAAGGAAAATCCACAGATACGCAGTATTTT

clone size: once
V gene: TRBV6-4
D gene: NA
J gene: TRBJ1-1
CDR3 protein: CASTGGGTEAFF
CDR3 DNA: TGTGCCAGCACCGGGGGAGGCACTGAAGCTTTCTTT

clone size: NA
V gene: TRBV6-1
D gene: NA
J gene: TRBJ2-7
CDR3 protein: CASSEETTAYEQYF
CDR3 DNA: TGTGCCAGCAGTGAAGAAACGACAGCCTACGAGCAGTACTTC

clone size: NA
V gene: TRBV4-1
D gene: TRBD1
J gene: TRBJ1-2
CDR3 protein: CASSQPRDRVGDGYTF
CDR3 DNA: TGCGCCAGCAGCCAACCAAGGGACAGGGTCGGCGATGGCTACACCTTC

clone size: NA
V gene: TRBV18
D gene: NA
J gene: TRBJ2-7
CDR3 protein: CASSTRTALGEQYF
CDR3 DNA: TGTGCCAGCTCAACCCGGACGGCCTTGGGCGAGCAGTACTTC

clone size: NA
V gene: TRBV6-1
D gene: NA
J gene: TRBJ2-7
CDR3 protein: CASSEEDSYEQYF
CDR3 DNA: TGTGCCAGCAGTGAAGAGGACAGCTACGAGCAGTACTTC

clone size: NA
V gene: TRBV18
D gene: TRBD1
J gene: TRBJ2-7
CDR3 protein: CASGTGRVIYEQYF
CDR3 DNA: TGTGCCAGCGGGACAGGGAGGGTTATCTACGAGCAGTACTTC

clone size: NA
V gene: TRBV2
D gene: NA
J gene: TRBJ2-7
CDR3 protein: CASTPAAEQYF
CDR3 DNA: TGTGCCAGCACACCAGCCGCCGAGCAGTACTTC

clone size: once
V gene: TRBV7-7
D gene: NA
J gene: TRBJ2-1
CDR3 protein: CASSKSGGFNEQFF
CDR3 DNA: TGTGCCAGCAGCAAATCCGGGGGTTTCAATGAGCAGTTCTTC

clone size: NA
V gene: TRBV5-4
D gene: NA
J gene: TRBJ2-7
CDR3 protein: CASSLGHTSSYEQYF
CDR3 DNA: TGTGCCAGCAGCTTGGGACATACGAGCTCCTACGAGCAGTACTTC

clone size: NA
V gene: TRBV28
D gene: TRBD2
J gene: TRBJ2-7
CDR3 protein: CASNPSGEGGEQYF
CDR3 DNA: TGTGCCAGCAATCCTAGCGGGGAGGGAGGCGAGCAGTACTTC

clone size: NA
V gene: TRBV28
D gene: TRBD1
J gene: TRBJ2-3
CDR3 protein: CASRVTGGWGTDTQYF
CDR3 DNA: TGTGCCAGCAGAGTGACAGGGGGCTGGGGCACAGATACGCAGTATTTT

clone size: NA
V gene: TRBV5-4
D gene: TRBD2
J gene: TRBJ2-7
CDR3 protein: CASSLAVAGSYEQYF
CDR3 DNA: TGTGCCAGCAGCTTGGCAGTAGCGGGCTCTTACGAGCAGTACTTC

clone size: NA
V gene: TRBV6-5
D gene: NA
J gene: TRBJ2-1
CDR3 protein: CASSYSFGLGNNEQFF
CDR3 DNA: TGTGCCAGCAGTTACTCGTTCGGGCTCGGTAACAATGAGCAGTTCTTC

clone size: NA
V gene: TRBV19
D gene: TRBD2
J gene: TRBJ2-1
CDR3 protein: CASSSGTSTAEQFF
CDR3 DNA: TGTGCCAGCTCCTCTGGGACTAGCACCGCTGAGCAGTTCTTC

clone size: once
V gene: TRBV27
D gene: NA
J gene: TRBJ2-7
CDR3 protein: CASSLIGAYEQYF
CDR3 DNA: TGTGCCAGCAGTTTAATTGGTGCATACGAGCAGTACTTC

clone size: NA
V gene: TRBV6-1
D gene: NA
J gene: TRBJ2-1
CDR3 protein: CASSESPRGRNNEQFF
CDR3 DNA: TGTGCCAGCAGTGAATCCCCTAGGGGGAGGAACAATGAGCAGTTCTTC

clone size: NA
V gene: TRBV6-1
D gene: NA
J gene: TRBJ2-1
CDR3 protein: CASSEPTGGGNEQFF
CDR3 DNA: TGTGCCAGCAGCGAACCTACAGGGGGAGGGAATGAGCAGTTCTTC

clone size: NA
V gene: TRBV13
D gene: TRBD2
J gene: TRBJ2-3
CDR3 protein: CASSLGDGLAIIDTQYF
CDR3 DNA: TGTGCCAGCAGCTTAGGAGATGGACTAGCGATTATAGATACGCAGTATTTT

clone size: NA
V gene: TRBV4-2
D gene: TRBD2
J gene: TRBJ2-1
CDR3 protein: CASSQESWAGDEQFF
CDR3 DNA: TGTGCCAGCAGCCAAGAGTCTTGGGCGGGAGATGAGCAGTTCTTC

clone size: NA
V gene: TRBV11-2
D gene: NA
J gene: TRBJ1-3
CDR3 protein: CASSLGQVSGNTIYF
CDR3 DNA: TGTGCCAGCAGCTTAGGACAGGTTTCTGGAAACACCATATATTTT

clone size: NA
V gene: TRBV14
D gene: TRBD2
J gene: TRBJ2-2
CDR3 protein: CASSQGLAGFYTGELFF
CDR3 DNA: TGTGCCAGCAGCCAAGGACTAGCGGGATTTTACACCGGGGAGCTGTTTTTT

clone size: NA
V gene: TRBV7-8
D gene: NA
J gene: TRBJ2-1
CDR3 protein: CASSPGRISYNEQFF
CDR3 DNA: TGTGCCAGCAGCCCAGGCAGAATCTCCTACAATGAGCAGTTCTTC

clone size: NA
V gene: TRBV11-2
D gene: NA
J gene: TRBJ2-2
CDR3 protein: CASSQTGYTGELFF
CDR3 DNA: TGTGCCAGCAGCCAAACAGGGTACACCGGGGAGCTGTTTTTT

clone size: NA
V gene: TRBV7-8
D gene: NA
J gene: TRBJ2-7
CDR3 protein: CASSLWRNAYEQYF
CDR3 DNA: TGTGCCAGCAGCTTGTGGCGGAATGCCTACGAGCAGTACTTC

clone size: NA
V gene: TRBV5-4
D gene: NA
J gene: TRBJ2-7
CDR3 protein: CASSLGASETYEQYF
CDR3 DNA: TGTGCCAGCAGCTTGGGGGCTAGCGAGACCTACGAGCAGTACTTC

clone size: NA
V gene: TRBV30
D gene: TRBD2
J gene: TRBJ2-7
CDR3 protein: CAWSGTSYYEQYF
CDR3 DNA: TGTGCCTGGAGTGGGACTAGCTACTACGAGCAGTACTTC

clone size: NA
V gene: TRBV28
D gene: NA
J gene: TRBJ2-5
CDR3 protein: CASSFRLTETQYF
CDR3 DNA: TGTGCCAGCAGTTTTAGACTCACGGAGACCCAGTACTTC

clone size: NA
V gene: TRBV7-8
D gene: TRBD1
J gene: TRBJ2-7
CDR3 protein: CASSLDLDRGPGEQYF
CDR3 DNA: TGTGCCAGCAGCTTAGACCTGGACAGGGGCCCTGGGGAGCAGTACTTC

clone size: once
V gene: TRBV10-1
D gene: TRBD1
J gene: TRBJ1-2
CDR3 protein: CASKRQGAPRGQGYGYTF
CDR3 DNA: TGCGCCAGCAAACGACAGGGGGCCCCCAGAGGGCAAGGCTATGGCTACACCTTC

clone size: NA
V gene: TRBV27
D gene: NA
J gene: TRBJ1-5
CDR3 protein: CASSPGPGSNQPQHF
CDR3 DNA: TGTGCCAGCAGTCCAGGGCCAGGGAGCAATCAGCCCCAGCATTTT

clone size: NA
V gene: TRBV5-1
D gene: NA
J gene: TRBJ1-2
CDR3 protein: CASSFSQGGGYTF
CDR3 DNA: TGCGCCAGCAGCTTTTCTCAGGGTGGCGGCTACACCTTC

clone size: once
V gene: TRBV5-4
D gene: NA
J gene: TRBJ1-1
CDR3 protein: CASSLTPGPEAFF
CDR3 DNA: TGTGCCAGCAGCTTGACGCCGGGACCTGAAGCTTTCTTT

clone size: NA
V gene: TRBV7-8
D gene: NA
J gene: TRBJ1-5
CDR3 protein: CASMGSGPNQPQHF
CDR3 DNA: TGTGCCAGCATGGGTAGTGGGCCCAATCAGCCCCAGCATTTT

clone size: NA
V gene: TRBV7-8
D gene: NA
J gene: TRBJ2-7
CDR3 protein: CASSLLSGSSYEQYF
CDR3 DNA: TGTGCCAGCAGCCTACTTAGTGGGAGCTCCTACGAGCAGTACTTC

clone size: once
V gene: TRBV7-9
D gene: NA
J gene: TRBJ2-1
CDR3 protein: CASSLVLASYNEQFF
CDR3 DNA: TGTGCCAGCAGCTTAGTACTTGCTTCCTACAATGAGCAGTTCTTC

clone size: NA
V gene: TRBV23-1
D gene: NA
J gene: TRBJ1-1
CDR3 protein: CASSPGRGFGEAFF
CDR3 DNA: TGCGCCAGCAGTCCGGGGAGAGGTTTTGGTGAAGCTTTCTTT

clone size: NA
V gene: TRBV28
D gene: NA
J gene: TRBJ2-7
CDR3 protein: CASSLGQTTYEQYF
CDR3 DNA: TGTGCCAGCAGTTTAGGGCAGACAACCTACGAGCAGTACTTC

clone size: NA
V gene: TRBV15
D gene: TRBD1
J gene: TRBJ2-7
CDR3 protein: CATSRETGGINYEQYF
CDR3 DNA: TGTGCCACCAGCAGGGAGACAGGGGGAATTAACTACGAGCAGTACTTC

clone size: NA
V gene: TRBV27
D gene: TRBD1
J gene: TRBJ1-5
CDR3 protein: CASSLGTGVGQPQHF
CDR3 DNA: TGTGCCAGCAGTTTGGGGACAGGGGTTGGACAGCCCCAGCATTTT

clone size: NA
V gene: TRBV28
D gene: TRBD1
J gene: TRBJ2-4
CDR3 protein: CASSQFSGQGAHIQYF
CDR3 DNA: TGTGCCAGCAGTCAGTTTTCGGGACAGGGGGCTCACATTCAGTACTTC

clone size: NA
V gene: TRBV28
D gene: TRBD1
J gene: TRBJ1-4
CDR3 protein: CASSTSDRGSTNEKLFF
CDR3 DNA: TGTGCCAGCAGTACCTCGGACAGGGGTAGTACTAATGAAAAACTGTTTTTT

clone size: NA
V gene: TRBV5-5
D gene: NA
J gene: TRBJ2-7
CDR3 protein: CASSYPGVYEQYF
CDR3 DNA: TGTGCCAGCAGCTACCCCGGGGTCTACGAGCAGTACTTC

clone size: NA
V gene: TRBV19
D gene: TRBD1
J gene: TRBJ2-1
CDR3 protein: CASKGANYNEQFF
CDR3 DNA: TGTGCCAGTAAGGGGGCTAACTACAATGAGCAGTTCTTC

clone size: NA
V gene: TRBV7-6
D gene: NA
J gene: TRBJ1-5
CDR3 protein: CASSVGESNQPQHF
CDR3 DNA: TGTGCCAGTTCCGTGGGGGAAAGCAATCAGCCCCAGCATTTT